The present TCR beta chain was sequenced within a study of blood T cell repertoires in COVID-19. This CDR3 is built from 12 residues. The V gene end was trimmed by 3 bases and the J gene end by 13 bases; junction bases not matched to a gene: 5. Looked up from germline, CDR1 is SGHKS and CDR2 is YYEKEE (reference sequence). Data came from immunoSEQ multiplex PCR; TCRdb stores just in-frame clones and leaves some out. Of about 260,000 clones in the sample, 86% were seen once. This clone was picked up a small number of times. Material: PBMCs or T cells enriched from blood (not recorded which). The chain combines TRBV5-5 with TRBJ1-4, with TRBD1 identical over 8 bases. The clonotype originates from a woman aged 45-65 years who had recovered from COVID-19. Here the CDR3 reads CASSSPDRGLFF. Written as DNA, the CDR3 is TGTGCCAGCAGCTCGCCCGACAGGGGACTGTTTTTT.